These 25 T cell receptor beta chains share one sample of origin, sequenced in a study of brain T cells in children with intractable seizures. Measured with immunoSEQ multiplex PCR; TCRdb has only the in-frame clones, and not every one. The table includes roughly 120,000 clones, 90% to 95% detected once. Material: peripheral blood, obtained at surgery. Receptors were obtained from a boy under three years old with hemimegalencephaly and intractable seizures.

The chain employs TRBV29-1 and TRBJ2-1; TRBD1 matches 8 bases. Germline CDR1 and CDR2: SQVTM and ANQGSEA. The CDR3 runs to 16 residues. V lost 5 bases, J lost 8 bases, and 17 bases stayed unmatched. CDR3 sequence (DNA): TGCAGCGTTCAGGGGGCCGTACGGACAAGAATCGATGAGCAGTTCTTC. It translates to CSVQGAVRTRIDEQFF.

This chain joins TRBV29-1 and TRBJ2-1; D call uncertain. In germline, CDR1 is SQVTM, CDR2 ANQGSEA. The V end lost 1 base, the J end lost 9 bases, and 16 bases lay between the germline ends. The CDR3 is 14 amino acids. The CDR3 DNA is TGCAGCGTTGAAGGGGCCGCGGTAGCCGGTGAGCAGTTCTTC. Translating it yields CSVEGAAVAGEQFF.

The rearrangement links TRBV5-1 to TRBJ1-2; 7 positions agree with TRBD1. The germline CDR1 and CDR2 sequences are SGHRS and YFSETQ. The CDR3 extends over 14 amino acids. Trimming cost V 4 bases and J 1 base; bases outside gene matches: 4. CDR3 DNA: TGCGCCAGCAGCCTGACAGGGATTAACTATGGCTACACCTTC. It codes for CASSLTGINYGYTF.

The rearrangement uses TRBV5-1 and TRBJ2-3, with 10 bases matching TRBD2. CDR1 and CDR2 from the germline V gene are SGHRS and YFSETQ. The length of the CDR3 is 17 residues. Trimming took 3 bases from V and 1 from J; bases not matched to a gene: 8. CDR3 residues: CASSYASLAGGTDTQYF. CDR3 nucleotides: TGCGCCAGCAGCTACGCTTCCCTAGCGGGGGGCACAGATACGCAGTATTTT.

CDR3 nucleotides: TGTGCCAGCAGCAAAAGGGGAAGGGGATGGAGCTATGGCTACACCTTC. This encodes CASSKRGRGWSYGYTF. The J gene is TRBJ1-2, the V gene TRBV21-1; the table names TRBD1, a call not compared with the DNA. TRBV21-1 has pseudogene status. The CDR3 has 16 residues.

This clone was recorded only once. The chain carries TRBV27 and TRBJ2-2; no definite D call. With 3 bases removed from V and 7 bases from J, the gap between germline ends came to 6 bases. Germline V gives CDR1 MNHEY, CDR2 SMNVEV (reference sequence). There are 12 residues in the CDR3. Written as DNA, the CDR3 is TGTGCCAGCAGTTTTTTTGGCGGGGAGCTGTTTTTT. It encodes CASSFFGGELFF.

The V call is TRBV19, the J call TRBJ1-1, with D possibly being TRBD1 (5 bases). V lost 5 bases and J lost 3, with 13 bases in between. The CDR3 length is 14 residues. Germline CDR1 reads LNHDA; CDR2 reads SQIVND (reference sequence). CDR3 in DNA: TGTGCCAGTAGTGGGGCAGGGAGGTACACTGAAGCTTTCTTT. Translating it yields CASSGAGRYTEAFF.

V usage is TRBV2 and J usage is TRBJ2-5; no definite D call. The CDR3 extends over 14 amino acids. V shed 7 bases and J shed 0 bases, with 12 bases lying between them. The germline V gene encodes CDR1 SNHLY and CDR2 FYNNEI. Here the CDR3 reads CASTAGRYQETQYF. CDR3 sequence (DNA): TGTGCCAGCACCGCAGGACGTTACCAAGAGACCCAGTACTTC.

The chain uses TRBV5-1 and TRBJ2-7; a weak D match, TRBD1 (7 bases). V was cut by 3 bases and J by 4 bases, with 20 bases left in between. This CDR3 contains 16 residues. Germline assignment: CDR1 SGHRS and CDR2 YFSETQ. CDR3: CASSSGGRQGTYEQYF. As DNA, the CDR3 is TGCGCCAGCAGCTCAGGGGGTCGGCAGGGGACTTACGAGCAGTACTTC.

The genes are TRBV6-1 and TRBJ2-5; D is undetermined. There are 14 residues in the CDR3. Germline V CDR1 and CDR2: MNHNS, SASEGT. V gave up 1 base and J gave up 1 base, with 7 bases separating them. This CDR3 is CASSEGWVQETQYF. The DNA for the CDR3 is TGTGCCAGCAGTGAAGGCTGGGTCCAAGAGACCCAGTACTTC.

A few counts support this clone. This chain joins TRBV7-2 and TRBJ2-1; TRBD2 might be the D (6 bases). Germline V CDR1 and CDR2: SGHTA, FQGNSA. The V end lost 0 bases, the J end lost 8 bases, and 14 bases lay between the germline ends. The CDR3 spans 15 residues. CDR3 DNA: TGTGCCAGCAGCTTAGCGGCGGGATGGGGCGATGAGCAGTTCTTC. This translates into CASSLAAGWGDEQFF.

This chain connects TRBV6-2 or TRBV6-3 to TRBJ1-1; 9 bases align to TRBD1. There are 15 residues in the CDR3. In germline, CDR1 is MNHEY, CDR2 SVGEGT. J was trimmed by 4 bases and V by 0 bases; bases with no gene match: 3. The CDR3 is CASSYSPTGGTEAFF. The CDR3 DNA reads as TGTGCCAGCAGTTACTCCCCGACAGGGGGCACTGAAGCTTTCTTT.

The CDR3 is CASSLEGASMHEQFF. CDR3 bases: TGTGCCAGCAGCTTAGAAGGCGCCAGCATGCATGAGCAGTTCTTC. The chain couples TRBV11-3 to TRBJ2-1; unclear D gene. The germline V gene has CDR1 SGHNT and CDR2 YENEEA. The CDR3 extends over 15 amino acids. V dropped 0 bases and J dropped 8 bases, with 14 bases sitting between them. Full variable domain (outside the CDR3, taken from reference TRBV11-3 and TRBJ2-1): EAGVVQSPRYKIIEKKQPVAFWCNPISGHNTLYWYLQNLGQGPELLIRYENEEAVDDSQLPKDRFSAERLKGVDSTLKIQPAELGDSAVYLCASSLEGASMHEQFFGPGTRLTVL.

Here the CDR3 DNA reads TGCGCCAGCAGCCCCGGACTAGCGGGAAATGAGCAGTTCTTC. Protein sequence: CASSPGLAGNEQFF. V is TRBV5-1 and J is TRBJ2-1, with 12 positions matching TRBD2. Germline CDR1 is SGHRS and CDR2 is YFSETQ. The CDR3 has 14 amino acids. V dropped 4 bases and J dropped 7; count of bases not matched to a gene: 3. Together with reference TRBV5-1 and TRBJ2-1, the CDR3 gives the full variable domain: KAGVTQTPRYLIKTRGQQVTLSCSPISGHRSVSWYQQTPGQGLQFLFEYFSETQRNKGNFPGRFSGRQFSNSRSEMNVSTLELGDSALYLCASSPGLAGNEQFFGPGTRLTVL.

V usage is TRBV11-1 and J usage is TRBJ2-2; unclear D gene. CDR1 is SGHAT, CDR2 FQDESV, per germline (reference sequence). The CDR3 has 11 residues. V gave up 4 bases and J gave up 6 bases, with 3 bases separating them. The DNA of the CDR3 is TGTGCCAGCAGCTACGCCGGGGAGCTGTTTTTT. It translates to CASSYAGELFF. The full variable domain, its missing parts supplied by reference TRBV11-1 and TRBJ2-2, is EAEVAQSPRYKITEKSQAVAFWCDPISGHATLYWYRQILGQGPELLVQFQDESVVDDSQLPKDRFSAERLKGVDSTLKIQPAELGDSAMYLCASSYAGELFFGEGSRLTVL.

The chain combines TRBV7-2 with TRBJ2-7; D may be TRBD1 (5 bases). V was clipped by 5 bases and J by 1 base, with 18 bases between them. The germline gives CDR1 SGHTA, CDR2 FQGNSA. The CDR3 is made up of 16 amino acids. The CDR3 nucleotides are TGTGCCAGCAGCCTAGTTGGAACGACAGCGTCCTACGAGCAGTACTTC. It specifies CASSLVGTTASYEQYF.

The V gene is TRBV5-3, the J gene TRBJ2-7, with 7 bases that match TRBD1. TRBV5-3 is classed as an ORF, of uncertain function. The CDR3 runs to 14 residues. The V and J ends lost 0 bases and 7 bases, in that order; junction bases with no gene match: 7. CDR3 nucleotides: TGTGCCAGAAGCTTGGGAGGGGGCTCAGGTGAGCAGTACTTC. Its protein is CARSLGGGSGEQYF.

This rearrangement joins TRBV6-2 or TRBV6-3 to TRBJ2-5; no clear D. The V end lost 5 bases, the J end lost 4 bases, and 5 bases lay between the germline ends. Germline values: CDR1 MNHEY, CDR2 SVGEGT. This CDR3 comprises 11 residues. The CDR3 region has the DNA TGTGCCAGCAGTACCGGAGAGACCCAGTACTTC. Translation gives CASSTGETQYF.

The chain has TRBV7-9 and TRBJ1-1; D remains unclear. CDR1 is SEHNR and CDR2 is FQNEAQ in the germline V gene (reference sequence). This CDR3 comprises 16 residues. With 0 bases removed from V and 5 bases from J, the gap between germline ends came to 16 bases. Here the CDR3 reads CASSLALSRFGTEAFF. CDR3 in DNA: TGTGCCAGCAGCTTAGCTTTATCGCGTTTTGGGACTGAAGCTTTCTTT.

The rearrangement uses TRBV19 and TRBJ2-3; 14 bases agree with TRBD2. Losses at the gene ends were 8 bases for V and 7 bases for J; bases not matched to a gene: 8. Germline V gene data show CDR1 as LNHDA and CDR2 as SQIVND (reference sequence). The CDR3 covers 15 residues. CDR3 DNA sequence: TGTGCCAGTCAACCCGGGACTAGCGGGGGAAATACGCAGTATTTT. Protein: CASQPGTSGGNTQYF.

The chain carries TRBV28 and TRBJ2-3, with 14 bases that match TRBD2. V shed 4 bases and J 9 bases; nucleotides not matched to a gene: 27. This CDR3 contains 22 residues. Germline CDR1 and CDR2: MDHEN and SYDVKM. CDR3 nucleotides: TGTGCCAGCAGTTCCCCTTACATACACGGGGGGAGACTAGCGGGAGGGCCAGGCACGCAGTATTTT. The encoded protein is CASSSPYIHGGRLAGGPGTQYF.

The V and J genes are TRBV18 and TRBJ2-1; D possibly matches TRBD1 or TRBD2 (5 bases each). The CDR3 runs 14 residues. Deletions cut 5 bases from V and 6 bases from J, with 14 bases between. CDR1 is KGHSH, CDR2 LQKENI, per germline. The CDR3 reads CASSERTGGNEQFF. The DNA of the CDR3 is TGTGCCAGCTCAGAGCGAACAGGAGGCAATGAGCAGTTCTTC.

This chain joins TRBV12-3 or TRBV12-4 and TRBJ2-1; D not certain. Trimming pared 7 bases from V and 0 bases from J, leaving 7 bases between. The CDR3 loop spans 13 amino acids. The CDR3 loop is CASTPDSYNEQFF. As DNA, the CDR3 is TGTGCCAGCACCCCGGACTCCTACAATGAGCAGTTCTTC.

The rearrangement links TRBV28 to TRBJ2-7; 7 nucleotides match TRBD1. V was pared by 5 bases and J by 2 bases, with 3 bases of the junction left unmatched. The V gene's germline CDR1 is MDHEN and CDR2 SYDVKM. The CDR3 has 13 amino acids. This chain's CDR3 is CASSGRGTYEQYF. DNA of the CDR3: TGTGCCAGCAGTGGCAGGGGGACCTACGAGCAGTACTTC.

V and J are TRBV10-3 and TRBJ2-3, with 7 bases identical to TRBD2. With V trimmed by 4 bases and J by 3 bases, 7 bases remained unmatched. The germline V gene has CDR1 ENHRY and CDR2 SYGVKD. CDR3 length: 15 amino acids. The CDR3 protein is CAISGGREGTDTQYF. The CDR3 nucleotides read TGTGCCATCAGTGGGGGCAGGGAGGGAACAGATACGCAGTATTTT.